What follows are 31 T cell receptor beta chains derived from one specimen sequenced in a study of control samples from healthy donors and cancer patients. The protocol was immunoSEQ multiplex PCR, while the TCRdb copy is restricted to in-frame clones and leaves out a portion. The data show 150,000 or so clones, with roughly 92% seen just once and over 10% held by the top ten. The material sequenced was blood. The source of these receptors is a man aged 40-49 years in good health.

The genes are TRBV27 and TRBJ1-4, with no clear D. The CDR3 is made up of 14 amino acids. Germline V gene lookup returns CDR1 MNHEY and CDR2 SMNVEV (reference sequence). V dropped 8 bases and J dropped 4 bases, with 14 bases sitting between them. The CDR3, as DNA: TGTGCCAGCTACAAAGGAGCCGGTAATGAAAAACTGTTTTTT. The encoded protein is CASYKGAGNEKLFF.

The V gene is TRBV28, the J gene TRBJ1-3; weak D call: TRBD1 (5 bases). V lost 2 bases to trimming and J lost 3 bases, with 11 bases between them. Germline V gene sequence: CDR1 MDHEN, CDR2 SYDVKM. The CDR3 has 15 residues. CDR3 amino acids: CASSLIREGGNTIYF. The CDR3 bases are TGTGCCAGCAGTTTAATCAGGGAAGGTGGAAACACCATATATTTT.

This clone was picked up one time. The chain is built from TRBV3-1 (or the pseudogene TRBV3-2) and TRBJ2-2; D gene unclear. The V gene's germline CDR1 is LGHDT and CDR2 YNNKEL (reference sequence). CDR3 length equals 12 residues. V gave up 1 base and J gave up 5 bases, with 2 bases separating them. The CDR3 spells CASSQVTGELFF. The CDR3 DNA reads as TGTGCCAGCAGCCAAGTAACCGGGGAGCTGTTTTTT.

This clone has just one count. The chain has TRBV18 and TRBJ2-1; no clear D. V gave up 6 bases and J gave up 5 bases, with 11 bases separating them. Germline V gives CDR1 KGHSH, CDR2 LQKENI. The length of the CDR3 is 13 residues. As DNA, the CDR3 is TGTGCCAGCTCGCGTGCCGTGAACAATGAGCAGTTCTTC. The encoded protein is CASSRAVNNEQFF.

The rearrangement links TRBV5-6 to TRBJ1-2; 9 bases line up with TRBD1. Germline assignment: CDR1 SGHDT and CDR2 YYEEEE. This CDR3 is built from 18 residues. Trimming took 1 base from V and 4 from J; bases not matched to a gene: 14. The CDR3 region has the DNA TGTGCCAGCAGCTTGCCCAATATTACGGGACAGGGACCCTATGGCTACACCTTC. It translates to CASSLPNITGQGPYGYTF.

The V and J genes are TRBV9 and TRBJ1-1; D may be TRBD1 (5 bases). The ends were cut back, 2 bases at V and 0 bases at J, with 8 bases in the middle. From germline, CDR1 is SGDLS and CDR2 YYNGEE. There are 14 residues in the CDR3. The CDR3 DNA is TGTGCCAGCAGCGTGGGGCAGTTGAACACTGAAGCTTTCTTT. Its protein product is CASSVGQLNTEAFF.

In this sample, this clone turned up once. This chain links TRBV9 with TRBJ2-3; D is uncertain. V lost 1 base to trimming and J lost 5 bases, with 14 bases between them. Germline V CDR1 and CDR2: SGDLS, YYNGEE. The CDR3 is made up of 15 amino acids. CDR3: CASSVWLGSEDTQYF. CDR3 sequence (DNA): TGTGCCAGCAGCGTATGGTTAGGAAGTGAAGATACGCAGTATTTT.

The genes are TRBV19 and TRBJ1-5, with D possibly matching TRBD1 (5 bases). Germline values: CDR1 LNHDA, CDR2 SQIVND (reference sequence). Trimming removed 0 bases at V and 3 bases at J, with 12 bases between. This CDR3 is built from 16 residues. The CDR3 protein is CASSIDGGFINQPQHF. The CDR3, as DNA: TGTGCCAGTAGTATAGACGGGGGGTTTATCAATCAGCCCCAGCATTTT.

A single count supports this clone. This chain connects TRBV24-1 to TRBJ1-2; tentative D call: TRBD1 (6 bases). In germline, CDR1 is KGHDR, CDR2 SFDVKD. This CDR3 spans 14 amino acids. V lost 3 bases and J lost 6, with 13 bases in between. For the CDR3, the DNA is TGTGCCACCAGTGATAACCCAGGGGTCAATGGCTACACCTTC. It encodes CATSDNPGVNGYTF.

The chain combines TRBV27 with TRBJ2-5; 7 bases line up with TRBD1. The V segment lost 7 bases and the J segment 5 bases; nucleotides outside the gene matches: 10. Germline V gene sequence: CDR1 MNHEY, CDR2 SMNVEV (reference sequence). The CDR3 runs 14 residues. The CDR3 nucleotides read TGTGCCAGCAAACCGGGACAGTGGTTCGAGACCCAGTACTTC. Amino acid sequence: CASKPGQWFETQYF.

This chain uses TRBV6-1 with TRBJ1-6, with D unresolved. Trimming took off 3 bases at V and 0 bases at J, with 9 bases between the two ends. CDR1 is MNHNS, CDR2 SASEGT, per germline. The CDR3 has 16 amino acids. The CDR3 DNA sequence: TGTGCCAGCAGTGAGCCCAGCAGCTCCTATAATTCACCCCTCCACTTT. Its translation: CASSEPSSSYNSPLHF.

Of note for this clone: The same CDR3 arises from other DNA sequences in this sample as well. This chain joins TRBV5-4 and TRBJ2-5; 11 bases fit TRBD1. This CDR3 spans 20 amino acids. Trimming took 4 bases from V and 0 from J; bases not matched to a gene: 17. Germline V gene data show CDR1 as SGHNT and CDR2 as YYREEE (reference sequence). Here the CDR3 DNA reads TGTGCCAGCAGCGCATACGGGACAGGGGGGCGGGGGGAAAACCAAGAGACCCAGTACTTC. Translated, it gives CASSAYGTGGRGENQETQYF.

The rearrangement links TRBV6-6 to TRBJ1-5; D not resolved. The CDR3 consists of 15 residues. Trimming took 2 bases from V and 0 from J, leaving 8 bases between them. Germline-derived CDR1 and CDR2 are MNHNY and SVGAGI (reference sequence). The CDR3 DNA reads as TGTGCCAGCAGTTACCCGGGTAATAGCAATCAGCCCCAGCATTTT. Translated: CASSYPGNSNQPQHF.

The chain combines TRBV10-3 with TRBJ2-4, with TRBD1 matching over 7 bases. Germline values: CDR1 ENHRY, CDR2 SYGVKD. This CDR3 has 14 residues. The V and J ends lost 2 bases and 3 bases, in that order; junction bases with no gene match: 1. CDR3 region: CAISETGVKNIQYF. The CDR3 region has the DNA TGTGCCATCAGTGAGACAGGGGTCAAAAACATTCAGTACTTC.

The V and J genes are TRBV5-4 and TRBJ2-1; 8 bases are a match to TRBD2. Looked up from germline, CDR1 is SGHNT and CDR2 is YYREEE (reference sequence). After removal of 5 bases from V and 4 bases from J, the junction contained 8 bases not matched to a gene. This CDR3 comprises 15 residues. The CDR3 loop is CASREGLEPYNEQFF. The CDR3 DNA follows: TGTGCCAGCAGGGAGGGACTAGAGCCTTACAATGAGCAGTTCTTC.

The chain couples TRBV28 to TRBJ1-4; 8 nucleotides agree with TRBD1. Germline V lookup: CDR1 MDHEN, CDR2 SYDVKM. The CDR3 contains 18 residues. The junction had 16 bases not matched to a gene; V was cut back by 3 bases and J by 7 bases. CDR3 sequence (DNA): TGTGCCAGCAGTTTGGTGGGGGAGCAGGGGGCAGGAGGTGAAAAACTGTTTTTT. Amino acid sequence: CASSLVGEQGAGGEKLFF.

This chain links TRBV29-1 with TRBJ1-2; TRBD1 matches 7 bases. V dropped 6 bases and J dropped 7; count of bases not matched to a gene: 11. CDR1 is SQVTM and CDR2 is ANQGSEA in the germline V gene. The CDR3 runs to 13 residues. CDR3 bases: TGCAGCGTCATCAGGGGGTCCCCCCTTGGCTACACCTTC. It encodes CSVIRGSPLGYTF.

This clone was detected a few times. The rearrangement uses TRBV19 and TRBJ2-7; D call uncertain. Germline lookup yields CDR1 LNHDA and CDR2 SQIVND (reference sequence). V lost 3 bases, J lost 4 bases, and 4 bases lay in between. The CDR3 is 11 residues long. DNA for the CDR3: TGTGCCAGTAGTATCGGTTACGAGCAGTACTTC. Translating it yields CASSIGYEQYF.

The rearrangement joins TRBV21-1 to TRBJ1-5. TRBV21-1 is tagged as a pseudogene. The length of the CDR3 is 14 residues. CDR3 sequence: CASMIAALAGPQHF. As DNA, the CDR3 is TGTGCCAGCATGATCGCGGCGCTGGCAGGGCCCCAGCATTTT.

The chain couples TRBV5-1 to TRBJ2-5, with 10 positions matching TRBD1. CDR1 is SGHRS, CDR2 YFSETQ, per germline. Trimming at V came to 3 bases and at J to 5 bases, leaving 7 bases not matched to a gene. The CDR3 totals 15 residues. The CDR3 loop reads CASSSGTGDGETQYF. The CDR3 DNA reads TGCGCCAGCAGCTCGGGGACAGGGGATGGGGAGACCCAGTACTTC.

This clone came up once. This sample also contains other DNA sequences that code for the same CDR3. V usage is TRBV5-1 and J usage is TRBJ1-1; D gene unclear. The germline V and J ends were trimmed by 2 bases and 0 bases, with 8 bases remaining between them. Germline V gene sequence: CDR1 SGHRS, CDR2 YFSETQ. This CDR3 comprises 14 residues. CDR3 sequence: CASSLASMNTEAFF. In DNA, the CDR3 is TGCGCCAGCAGCTTAGCCAGCATGAACACTGAAGCTTTCTTT. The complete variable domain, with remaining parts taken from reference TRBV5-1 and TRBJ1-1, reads KAGVTQTPRYLIKTRGQQVTLSCSPISGHRSVSWYQQTPGQGLQFLFEYFSETQRNKGNFPGRFSGRQFSNSRSEMNVSTLELGDSALYLCASSLASMNTEAFFGQGTRLTVV.

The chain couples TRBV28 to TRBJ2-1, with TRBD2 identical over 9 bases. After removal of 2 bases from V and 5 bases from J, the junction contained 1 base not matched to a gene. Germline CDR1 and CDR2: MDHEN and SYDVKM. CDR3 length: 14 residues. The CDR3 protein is CASSLGLANNEQFF. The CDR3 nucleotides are TGTGCCAGCAGTTTAGGACTAGCGAACAATGAGCAGTTCTTC.

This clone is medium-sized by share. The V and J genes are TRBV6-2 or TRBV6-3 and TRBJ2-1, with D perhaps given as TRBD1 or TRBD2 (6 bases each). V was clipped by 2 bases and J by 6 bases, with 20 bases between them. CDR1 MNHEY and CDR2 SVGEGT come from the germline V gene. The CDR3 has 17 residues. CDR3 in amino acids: CASSYGSSGGGGNEQFF. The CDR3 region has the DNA TGTGCCAGCAGTTACGGATCCTCTGGAGGGGGAGGCAATGAGCAGTTCTTC.

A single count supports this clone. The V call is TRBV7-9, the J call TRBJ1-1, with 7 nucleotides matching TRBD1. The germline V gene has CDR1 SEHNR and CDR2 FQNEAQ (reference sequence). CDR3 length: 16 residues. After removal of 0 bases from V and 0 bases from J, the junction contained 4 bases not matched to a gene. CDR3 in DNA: TGTGCCAGCAGCTTAGCCCATGGGACAGTGAACACTGAAGCTTTCTTT. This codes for CASSLAHGTVNTEAFF.

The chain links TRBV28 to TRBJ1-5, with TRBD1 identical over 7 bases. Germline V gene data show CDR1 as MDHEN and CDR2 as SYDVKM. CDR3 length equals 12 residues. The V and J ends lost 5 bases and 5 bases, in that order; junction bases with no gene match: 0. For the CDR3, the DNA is TGTGCCAGCAGTGACAGGGATCAGCCCCAGCATTTT. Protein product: CASSDRDQPQHF.

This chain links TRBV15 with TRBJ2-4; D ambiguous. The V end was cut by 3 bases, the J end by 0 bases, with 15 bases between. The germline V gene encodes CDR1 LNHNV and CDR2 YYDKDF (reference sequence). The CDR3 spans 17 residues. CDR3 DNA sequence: TGTGCCACCAGCAGGAACTGGGATACAAAAGCCAAAAACATTCAGTACTTC. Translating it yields CATSRNWDTKAKNIQYF.

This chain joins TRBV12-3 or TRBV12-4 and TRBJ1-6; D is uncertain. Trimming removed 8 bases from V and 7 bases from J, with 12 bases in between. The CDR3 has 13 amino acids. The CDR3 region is CASALSYNSPLHF. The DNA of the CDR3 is TGTGCCAGCGCCCTGTCGTACAATTCACCCCTCCACTTT.

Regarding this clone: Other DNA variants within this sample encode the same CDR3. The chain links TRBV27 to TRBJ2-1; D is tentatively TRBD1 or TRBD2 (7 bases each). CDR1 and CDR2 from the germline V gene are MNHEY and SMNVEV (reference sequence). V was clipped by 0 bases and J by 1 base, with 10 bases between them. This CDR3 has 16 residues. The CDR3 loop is CASSLSRGGSYNEQFF. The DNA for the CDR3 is TGTGCCAGCAGTTTATCCAGGGGGGGGTCCTACAATGAGCAGTTCTTC.

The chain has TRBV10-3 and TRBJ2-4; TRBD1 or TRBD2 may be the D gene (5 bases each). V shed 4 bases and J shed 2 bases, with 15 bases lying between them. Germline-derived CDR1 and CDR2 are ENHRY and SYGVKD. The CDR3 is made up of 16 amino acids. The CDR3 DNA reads TGTGCCATCAGTGGTGACCTTGGGGGATCCAAAAACATTCAGTACTTC. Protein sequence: CAISGDLGGSKNIQYF.

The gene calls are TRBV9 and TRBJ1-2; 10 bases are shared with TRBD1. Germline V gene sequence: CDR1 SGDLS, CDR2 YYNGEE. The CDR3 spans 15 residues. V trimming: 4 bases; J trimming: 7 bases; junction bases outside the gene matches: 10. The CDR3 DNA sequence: TGTGCCAGCAGCCCTATGACAGGGGGCGCGTCTGGCTACACCTTC. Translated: CASSPMTGGASGYTF.

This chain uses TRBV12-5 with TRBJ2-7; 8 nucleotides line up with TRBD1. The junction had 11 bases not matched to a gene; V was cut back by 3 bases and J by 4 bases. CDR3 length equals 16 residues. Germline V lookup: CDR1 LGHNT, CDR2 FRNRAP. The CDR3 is CASGLIVRQGRYEQYF. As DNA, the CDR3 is TGTGCTAGTGGTTTAATTGTGAGACAGGGGAGGTACGAGCAGTACTTC.